The rows below give T cell receptor beta chains drawn from one sample of a study of T cells after yellow fever vaccination. Each CDR3 protein is one row after TCRdb ran MiXCR on the 5' RACE reads. The sample has 25,000 to 30,000 distinct CDR3 sequences; under 5.5% are singletons. The sequences come from PBMCs, either bulk or a sorted T-cell subset (CD4+, CD8+, memory, or dextramer-sorted; not recorded which), collected 15 days after the yellow fever booster vaccination. All receptors come from a man aged 25 to 40 who received the YFV17D yellow fever vaccine. Both conserved end residues are part of each CDR3. Each record gives: CDR3 length, clone size, V gene, D gene, J gene, CDR3 DNA, CDR3 protein. D genes are given only for firm matches. Some rows have no size entry. The others give once, few or many, or a class for an expanded clone.

17,many,TRBV7-3,-,TRBJ2-2,TGTGCCAGCAGCTTAGGACGCGTAGTACGAGACACCGGGGAGCTGTTTTTT,CASSLGRVVRDTGELFF
16,many,TRBV7-9,-,TRBJ2-1,TGTGCCAGCAGCTCCGGCGGGACGTACTCCTACAATGAGCAGTTCTTC,CASSSGGTYSYNEQFF
17,many,TRBV11-2,TRBD2,TRBJ2-1,TGTGCCAGCAGTTCCCCCTCTAGCGGGAGGGCCCGGAATGAGCAGTTCTTC,CASSSPSSGRARNEQFF
14,many,TRBV20-1,-,TRBJ2-7,TGCAGTGCTAGAGATCCGCGTGAAAACTACGAGCAGTACTTC,CSARDPRENYEQYF
13,many,TRBV7-3,-,TRBJ2-5,TGTGCCAGCGCCCGGTCAGCCCAAGAGACCCAGTACTTC,CASARSAQETQYF
13,many,TRBV30,-,TRBJ1-1,TGTGCCTGGACGCCGGGGGGGTTCGCTGAAGCTTTCTTT,CAWTPGGFAEAFF
13,many,TRBV7-2,TRBD1,TRBJ2-5,TGTGCCAGCAGACCGGGACAGGGTCAGACCCAGTACTTC,CASRPGQGQTQYF
11,many,TRBV7-8,-,TRBJ2-7,TGTGCCAGCAGCTTGGACGTACAGCAGTACTTC,CASSLDVQQYF
15,many,TRBV21-1,-,TRBJ2-1,TGTGCCAGCACGGGACACCCTAGTTCCTACAATGAGCAGTTCTTC,CASTGHPSSYNEQFF
15,many,TRBV7-2,-,TRBJ2-5,TGTGCCAGCAGCTTAAGACAATCATACCAAGAGACCCAGTACTTC,CASSLRQSYQETQYF
11,many,TRBV25-1,-,TRBJ2-7,TGTGCCAGCATGGAAAGCTACGAGCAGTACTTC,CASMESYEQYF
16,many,TRBV6-1,-,TRBJ2-2,TGTGCCAGCAGTGAAGCGCTTCGGGGGCGCACCGGGGAGCTGTTTTTT,CASSEALRGRTGELFF
14,many,TRBV5-6,TRBD1,TRBJ1-5,TGTGCCAGCAGCCGGGGACAGTACAATCAGCCCCAGCATTTT,CASSRGQYNQPQHF
16,many,TRBV24-1,TRBD2,TRBJ2-3,TGTGCCACCAGTGCCCTGGGGACTAGCGGCACAGATACGCAGTATTTT,CATSALGTSGTDTQYF
13,many,TRBV29-1,TRBD2,TRBJ2-5,TGCAGCGTTGACGCGGGAGCTGGGGAGACCCAGTACTTC,CSVDAGAGETQYF
14,many,TRBV12-3/TRBV12-4,-,TRBJ2-3,TGTGCCAGCCGGGGGCAAGAATCCACAGATACGCAGTATTTT,CASRGQESTDTQYF
15,many,TRBV7-2,-,TRBJ2-3,TGTGCCAGCAGCTTAGACAGACAGAGCACAGATACGCAGTATTTT,CASSLDRQSTDTQYF
16,many,TRBV7-2,-,TRBJ2-7,TGTGCCAGCACCAAGCGCACCGGGATGGGGTCCTACGAGCAGTACTTC,CASTKRTGMGSYEQYF
15,many,TRBV12-3/TRBV12-4,-,TRBJ1-3,TGTGCCAGCAGTCTGGCCGGATACTCTGGAAACACCATATATTTT,CASSLAGYSGNTIYF
15,many,TRBV18,TRBD2,TRBJ2-5,TGTGCCAGCTCTTCAAAGATCGGGGGGCAAGAGACCCAGTACTTC,CASSSKIGGQETQYF
16,-,TRBV28,TRBD2,TRBJ2-7,TGTGCCAGCAGTTCAGGGACTAGCGGAGGCCGATACGAGCAGTACTTC,CASSSGTSGGRYEQYF
13,many,TRBV7-3,-,TRBJ2-3,TGTGCCAGCAGCTTACTAGGATCGGATACGCAGTATTTT,CASSLLGSDTQYF
15,many,TRBV7-2,-,TRBJ2-1,TGTGCCAGCAGCTTAGCGTTCGGGAGCTCCAATGAGCAGTTCTTC,CASSLAFGSSNEQFF
16,many,TRBV30,-,TRBJ2-1,TGTGCCTGGACCCTCCGGGGTAGGGGCTCCTACAATGAGCAGTTCTTC,CAWTLRGRGSYNEQFF
16,few,TRBV7-2,-,TRBJ1-6,TGTGCCAGCAGCTTACACGCGGGAGGGATGAATTCACCCCTCCACTTT,CASSLHAGGMNSPLHF
14,many,TRBV7-6,TRBD2,TRBJ2-7,TGTGCCAGCAGCCTTAGCGGGAGGGCCCACGAGCAGTACTTC,CASSLSGRAHEQYF
14,many,TRBV25-1,TRBD1,TRBJ1-1,TGTGCCAGCAGTGGATCACAGGGGCCCACTGAAGCTTTCTTT,CASSGSQGPTEAFF
16,many,TRBV6-2/TRBV6-3,-,TRBJ2-1,TGTGCCAGCAGTTACACTCCGGGGTTCGTCTACAATGAGCAGTTCTTC,CASSYTPGFVYNEQFF
14,medium-sized,TRBV4-3,-,TRBJ2-5,TGCGCCAGCAGCCCCAATTCAGGGCAAGAGACCCAGTACTTC,CASSPNSGQETQYF
12,many,TRBV20-1,-,TRBJ2-5,TGCAGTGGCAGGGGCACCTCAGGGACCCAGTACTTC,CSGRGTSGTQYF
14,many,TRBV20-1,TRBD2,TRBJ2-7,TGCAGTGCCACGGGACTAGCGGGAGAGAACGAGCAGTACTTC,CSATGLAGENEQYF
19,many,TRBV20-1,TRBD2,TRBJ2-5,TGCAGTGCTAGAGTTCCCCTCGGGTTAATGCGGGAGAGAGGAGAGACCCAGTACTTC,CSARVPLGLMRERGETQYF
15,many,TRBV20-1,-,TRBJ2-1,TGCAGTGCTAGAGACGGCGCGCGGGGTAGGAATGAGCAGTTCTTC,CSARDGARGRNEQFF
17,many,TRBV20-1,-,TRBJ2-3,TGCAGTGCTAGAGATCAGTTAGGGTGGGCGGGCACAGATACGCAGTATTTT,CSARDQLGWAGTDTQYF
14,many,TRBV7-8,-,TRBJ2-2,TGTGCCAGCAGCTTCGGCGGGAACACCGGGGAGCTGTTTTTT,CASSFGGNTGELFF
19,many,TRBV27,TRBD2,TRBJ2-1,TGTGCCAGCAGTTCCCCCTCTAGCGGGAGGGCCTTAGCCTACAATGAGCAGTTCTTC,CASSSPSSGRALAYNEQFF
15,-,TRBV7-2,-,TRBJ1-2,TGTGCCAGCACCCCCTTCGGGCCGCCCGCCGATGGCTACACCTTC,CASTPFGPPADGYTF
19,many,TRBV6-5,TRBD2,TRBJ2-3,TGTGCCAGCAGTTACACAACAAGGTCATTAGCGGGAGGTCAGTCAACGCAGTATTTT,CASSYTTRSLAGGQSTQYF
15,many,TRBV20-1,TRBD2,TRBJ2-7,TGCAGTGCTAGAGAGGCTAGCGGGATTGGAAGAAAGCAGTACTTC,CSAREASGIGRKQYF
11,-,TRBV10-3,TRBD1,TRBJ1-1,TGTTCCATCAGGGACAGTGTTGAAGCTTTCTTT,CSIRDSVEAFF
12,many,TRBV7-9,-,TRBJ2-2,TGTGCCAGCAGCACGAACACCGGGGAGCTGTTTTTT,CASSTNTGELFF
15,many,TRBV6-1,TRBD2,TRBJ2-1,TGTGCCAGCACCCCCCTAGCGGGAGGGCTTAATGAGCAGTTCTTC,CASTPLAGGLNEQFF
15,many,TRBV25-1,TRBD2,TRBJ2-1,TGTGCCAGCAGTGAATTAGGGACTAGATTTAATGAGCAGTTCTTC,CASSELGTRFNEQFF
14,medium-sized,TRBV9,-,TRBJ2-7,TGTGCCAGCAGCGTAGGGGGGGACTCCTACGAGCAGTACTTC,CASSVGGDSYEQYF
14,many,TRBV27,-,TRBJ2-7,TGTGCCAGCAGTTTTTCAGGCTCCTCCTACGAGCAGTACTTC,CASSFSGSSYEQYF
15,many,TRBV5-6,-,TRBJ1-5,TGTGCCAGCAGCCTCAGAGGTTTTGGGAATCAGCCCCAGCATTTT,CASSLRGFGNQPQHF